A selection of T cell receptor beta chains follows, all from one sample in a study of regulatory T cells in long-lasting Graves disease. Each CDR3 protein gets one entry after TCRdb re-called the multiplex PCR reads with MiXCR. The sample lists roughly 430,000 distinct CDR3 sequences, 21% occurring once. The material sequenced was peripheral blood mononuclear cells (PBMCs), taken when the disease was refractory, from a patient treated with antithyroid drugs. All receptors come from a female donor with Graves disease. Both conserved end residues are part of each CDR3. D genes are given only for firm matches. Not all rows give a size; the values are once, few, many and, for expanded clones, a class.

d_call,clone_size,cdr3_length,j_call,v_call,cdr3_nt,cdr3_aa
TRBD1,many,15,TRBJ2-5,TRBV3-1,TGTGCCAGCAGCCAAGGACAGGGGTTGTGGGAGACCCAGTACTTC,CASSQGQGLWETQYF
TRBD1,many,20,TRBJ2-4,TRBV28,TGTGCCAGCTCCTCCCCCCCGGGACAGGGGGCTTCAAAGGCCAAAAACATTCAGTACTTC,CASSSPPGQGASKAKNIQYF
NA,many,14,TRBJ2-2,TRBV12-3/TRBV12-4,TGTGCCAGCAGGGGGGGTGCGAACACCGGGGAGCTGTTTTTT,CASRGGANTGELFF
TRBD2,NA,14,TRBJ2-1,TRBV6-2/TRBV6-3,TGTGCCAGCGGACCGGGACTAATGATCAATGAGCAGTTCTTC,CASGPGLMINEQFF
NA,many,12,TRBJ2-7,TRBV3-1,TGTGCCAGCAGCCAAGGTTCGAACGAGCAGTACTTC,CASSQGSNEQYF
TRBD2,many,21,TRBJ2-7,TRBV28,TGTGCCAGCAGTTTAGGACCTACTGGAGGTAGCGGGAGCCCCAGCTCCTACGAGCAGTACTTC,CASSLGPTGGSGSPSSYEQYF
NA,many,12,TRBJ1-2,TRBV12-3/TRBV12-4,TGTGCCAGCAGGCCCGCCAGGGATGGCTACACCTTC,CASRPARDGYTF
NA,few,15,TRBJ1-1,TRBV6-1,TGTGCCAGCAGTCCCCGGGGGGCGTGGGACACTGAAGCTTTCTTT,CASSPRGAWDTEAFF
NA,NA,14,TRBJ2-3,TRBV18,TGTGCCAGCTCACCACCGGACGGGCCCGATACGCAGTATTTT,CASSPPDGPDTQYF
NA,many,15,TRBJ2-7,TRBV11-2,TGTGCCAGCAGCTTAACAGGGACGGTGTCCTACGAGCAGTACTTC,CASSLTGTVSYEQYF
NA,many,16,TRBJ1-4,TRBV6-5,TGTGCCAGCAGTTACGGCGGGCCCTCAACTAATGAAAAACTGTTTTTT,CASSYGGPSTNEKLFF
NA,NA,16,TRBJ1-2,TRBV28,TGTGCCAGCAGAACGCCGATAGACTCAGGGGAGGGTGGCTACACCTTC,CASRTPIDSGEGGYTF
TRBD1,NA,15,TRBJ2-3,TRBV27,TGTGCCAGCAGTTCGACAGGGGGCAGGGGAGATACGCAGTATTTT,CASSSTGGRGDTQYF
NA,NA,16,TRBJ1-2,TRBV4-1,TGCGCCAGCAGCCGGACCGGGACATCGAAGTCCTATGGCTACACCTTC,CASSRTGTSKSYGYTF
NA,many,16,TRBJ1-1,TRBV6-1,TGTGCCAGCAGAATTGAATGGGGGACTCTGAACACTGAAGCTTTCTTT,CASRIEWGTLNTEAFF
TRBD1,NA,19,TRBJ2-1,TRBV28,TGTGCCAGCAGTCCTAACATCGGGACAGGGGGCCTAGCCTACAATGAGCAGCTCTTC,CASSPNIGTGGLAYNEQLF
NA,many,14,TRBJ2-5,TRBV6-1,TGTGCCAGCAGTGTAGGGGGAGTCCAAGAGACCCAGTACTTC,CASSVGGVQETQYF
NA,many,14,TRBJ2-7,TRBV9,TGTGCCAGCAGCCCGGACACCCGGCGGAACGAGCAGTACTTC,CASSPDTRRNEQYF
NA,many,14,TRBJ2-7,TRBV28,TGTGCCAGCGGGTCTCAGGTTTCCAGTGGCGAGCAGTACTTC,CASGSQVSSGEQYF
NA,many,17,TRBJ2-5,TRBV29-1,TGCAGCGTTGAAGATCTCTTCTTTCAGGGGGGAACGGAGACCCAGTACTTC,CSVEDLFFQGGTETQYF
TRBD2,many,15,TRBJ2-2,TRBV28,TGTGCCAGCAGCCTAGCGGGAGGGCCCCCCGGGGAGCTGTTTTTT,CASSLAGGPPGELFF
TRBD2,NA,15,TRBJ2-3,TRBV2,TGTGCCAGCAGTGAAGAACTAGCGTTAGCAGATACGCAGTATTTT,CASSEELALADTQYF
TRBD2,NA,18,TRBJ2-5,TRBV6-1,TGTGCCAGCAGTGAAGCAACTAGCGGGAGGCCCCCTCGGGAGACCCAGTACTTC,CASSEATSGRPPRETQYF
NA,many,18,TRBJ1-4,TRBV28,TGTGCCAGCAGTTCCACCCTCCGAGAGGGGCTGCGAAATGAAAAACTGTTTTTT,CASSSTLREGLRNEKLFF
TRBD2,NA,16,TRBJ2-7,TRBV5-1,TGCGCCAGCAGCAGGGGAGGGACTAGCGGGAGCCACGAGCAGTACTTC,CASSRGGTSGSHEQYF
TRBD2,NA,15,TRBJ2-7,TRBV9,TGTGCCAGCAGCGTAGCACTAGCGGACGCCTACGAGCAGTACTTC,CASSVALADAYEQYF
NA,NA,14,TRBJ1-1,TRBV7-2,TGTGCCAGCAGCTCCCAGTTCGGGAACACTGAAGCTTTCTTT,CASSSQFGNTEAFF
NA,few,14,TRBJ1-1,TRBV4-1,TGCGCCAGCAGCCCCGGAGACGTGAACACTGAAGCTTTCTTT,CASSPGDVNTEAFF
NA,many,13,TRBJ2-5,TRBV2,TGTGCCAGCAGCGAAGGGGAGGTAGAGACCCAGTACTTC,CASSEGEVETQYF
NA,NA,17,TRBJ1-4,TRBV5-1,TGCGCCAGCAGCTTGGAACCCTCGGGACATGGAAGAGAAAAACTGTTTTTT,CASSLEPSGHGREKLFF
NA,few,15,TRBJ1-2,TRBV7-9,TGTGCCAGCAGCTACGGGATTCTAGGCCACCGCGGCTACACCTTC,CASSYGILGHRGYTF